The 22 T cell receptor beta chains reported below all come from one sample, sequenced in a study of human thymus T cells. During corrective heart surgery, resections were taken, and the thymus tissue came from them. Profiling relied on immunoSEQ multiplex PCR, and the TCRdb table lists in-frame clones only, not all of them. Here the sample spans tens of thousands of clones, over 85% being singletons. The source material was thymus tissue. The receptors were gathered from a girl in the first two years of life with a congenital heart defect but otherwise immunologically healthy.

Only one count was recorded for this clone. V gene TRBV27 combines with J gene TRBJ2-7, with 7 positions matching TRBD1. Germline loops: CDR1 MNHEY, CDR2 SMNVEV (reference sequence). The CDR3 consists of 16 residues. The V and J ends lost 2 bases and 2 bases, in that order; junction bases with no gene match: 9. The CDR3 sequence: CASSLRQGFSPYEQYF. Written as DNA, the CDR3 is TGTGCCAGCAGTTTACGACAGGGCTTTTCTCCCTACGAGCAGTACTTC.

This sequence joins TRBV11-2 and TRBJ2-5, with unresolved D. Trimming shortened V by 3 bases and J by 5 bases, and 7 bases separated the two germline ends. Germline CDR1 is SGHAT and CDR2 is FQNNGV. The CDR3 is 12 residues long. The CDR3 is CASSFGDETQYF. In DNA, the CDR3 is TGTGCCAGCAGCTTTGGTGACGAGACCCAGTACTTC. The whole variable domain, remainder taken from reference TRBV11-2 and TRBJ2-5, is EAGVAQSPRYKIIEKRQSVAFWCNPISGHATLYWYQQILGQGPKLLIQFQNNGVVDDSQLPKDRFSAERLKGVDSTLKIQPAKLEDSAVYLCASSFGDETQYFGPGTRLLVL.

The chain carries TRBV7-2 and TRBJ2-7, with 10 bases identical to TRBD2. Germline V gene data show CDR1 as SGHTA and CDR2 as FQGNSA. Germline trimming cut 5 bases from V and 0 bases from J; bases unmatched to any gene: 10. This CDR3 has 17 residues. In nucleotides, the CDR3 is TGTGCCAGCAGCCCCCCCGAGCTAGCGGGGGACTCCTACGAGCAGTACTTC. Translated, it gives CASSPPELAGDSYEQYF.

Of note for this clone: An end of the junction differs from the germline gene, which may be a read error. The chain joins TRBV5-1 to TRBJ1-2, with 7 bases identical to TRBD1. The CDR3 totals 16 residues. Germline CDR1 SGHRS, CDR2 YFSETQ. CDR3 nucleotides: TGCGCCAGCAGCGGCGGGACAGCCCAAGAGGGTAGTGGCCACACCTTC. This translates into CASSGGTAQEGSGHTF.

V usage is TRBV27 and J usage is TRBJ2-7, with 9 bases matching TRBD2. J gave up 0 bases and V 5 bases, and 14 bases lay outside the gene matches. This CDR3 region has 18 residues. Germline CDR1 reads MNHEY; CDR2 reads SMNVEV (reference sequence). The DNA for the CDR3 is TGTGCCAGCAGTCCCACTAGCGGGTCCACCCCAAGCTCCTACGAGCAGTACTTC. This codes for CASSPTSGSTPSSYEQYF.

This clone was observed once. The chain recombines TRBV30 with TRBJ1-2; D is unclear. Germline lookup yields CDR1 GTSNPN and CDR2 SVGIG (reference sequence). The CDR3 runs 13 residues. Trimming took off 4 bases at V and 2 bases at J, with 11 bases between the two ends. The CDR3 sequence: CAWKLEGNYGYTF. CDR3 nucleotide sequence: TGTGCCTGGAAGCTTGAAGGGAACTATGGCTACACCTTC.

V and J are TRBV7-2 and TRBJ2-2; no clear D. The V gene lost 1 base and the J gene lost 10 bases, with 10 bases spanning the gap. This CDR3 is 13 amino acids long. Per the germline V gene, CDR1 is SGHTA and CDR2 is FQGNSA. The CDR3 region has the DNA TGTGCCAGCAGCTTAGACATGAGAGCGGAGCTGTTTTTT. Its protein product is CASSLDMRAELFF.

The chain recombines TRBV5-6 with TRBJ2-3, with 12 bases that match TRBD1. Germline CDR1 and CDR2: SGHDT and YYEEEE. J was trimmed by 1 base and V by 3 bases; bases with no gene match: 12. This CDR3 region has 19 residues. Written as DNA, the CDR3 is TGTGCCAGCAGCTCCGGTCCGGGACAGGGGGCTCGGGGCACAGATACGCAGTATTTT. Residues: CASSSGPGQGARGTDTQYF.

The chain carries TRBV7-9 and TRBJ1-5, with D possibly TRBD1 on 5 matching bases. Germline loops: CDR1 SEHNR, CDR2 FQNEAQ (reference sequence). V lost 1 base, J lost 0 bases, and 19 bases lay in between. This CDR3 region has 19 residues. CDR3: CASSLVQGQDIYSNQPQHF. In DNA form, the CDR3 reads TGTGCCAGCAGCTTAGTTCAGGGCCAGGACATTTATAGCAATCAGCCCCAGCATTTT.

The CDR3 coding sequence is TGCGCCAGCAGTGAAGACAGGGGACTCGGGGGCTACACCTTC. It specifies CASSEDRGLGGYTF. This sequence joins TRBV10-2 and TRBJ1-2, with 8 bases fitting TRBD1. Germline V gene data show CDR1 as WSHSY and CDR2 as SAAADI. The V gene end was trimmed by 3 bases and the J gene end by 8 bases; junction bases not matched to a gene: 8. This CDR3 spans 14 amino acids.

This chain connects TRBV11-2 to TRBJ2-7; tentatively, D is TRBD1 (5 bases). The length of the CDR3 is 16 residues. Germline V lookup: CDR1 SGHAT, CDR2 FQNNGV. V dropped 7 bases and J dropped 1 base, with 20 bases sitting between them. CDR3 bases: TGTGCCAGCACCCAAACCGGGCAGGGTCGGTCCTACGAGCAGTACTTC. The encoded protein is CASTQTGQGRSYEQYF. Combining the CDR3 with reference TRBV11-2 and TRBJ2-7 gives the whole variable domain EAGVAQSPRYKIIEKRQSVAFWCNPISGHATLYWYQQILGQGPKLLIQFQNNGVVDDSQLPKDRFSAERLKGVDSTLKIQPAKLEDSAVYLCASTQTGQGRSYEQYFGPGTRLTVT.

The chain couples TRBV11-2 to TRBJ2-7; 8 positions agree with TRBD1. The ends lost 2 bases at V and 7 bases at J; junction bases unmatched: 16. This CDR3 is 17 amino acids long. Germline V gene lookup returns CDR1 SGHAT and CDR2 FQNNGV. The CDR3 sequence: CASSLRGQRDRPREQYF. CDR3 nucleotide sequence: TGTGCCAGCAGCTTACGGGGCCAACGGGACAGGCCCCGAGAGCAGTACTTC.

This clone has a single count. V gene TRBV5-1 combines with J gene TRBJ1-1, with TRBD1 as a possible D gene (5 bases). The CDR3 runs to 13 residues. V dropped 5 bases and J dropped 4 bases, with 12 bases sitting between them. Germline CDR1 reads SGHRS; CDR2 reads YFSETQ. The CDR3 is CASSYGDGTEAFF. CDR3 in DNA: TGCGCCAGCAGTTATGGGGACGGCACTGAAGCTTTCTTT.

The chain carries TRBV30 and TRBJ2-1, with TRBD2 matching over 9 bases. CDR3 size: 17 residues. J gave up 2 bases and V 3 bases, and 11 bases lay outside the gene matches. Germline V CDR1 and CDR2: GTSNPN, SVGIG (reference sequence). The CDR3 DNA is TGTGCCTGGAGCTTAGCTAGCGGGATCTGGACCTACAATGAGCAGTTCTTC. Translation: CAWSLASGIWTYNEQFF.

The rearrangement joins TRBV5-1 to TRBJ1-1; D is possibly TRBD1 (6 bases). V lost 4 bases, J lost 0 bases, and 16 bases lay in between. The germline CDR1 and CDR2 sequences are SGHRS and YFSETQ. This CDR3 has 16 residues. Here the CDR3 DNA reads TGCGCCAGCAGCAACCCGACAGGAGCCATGAACACTGAAGCTTTCTTT. Its translation is CASSNPTGAMNTEAFF.

The chain has TRBV4-1 and TRBJ1-2; D is undetermined. Trimming pared 3 bases from V and 8 bases from J, leaving 16 bases between. The CDR3 length is 14 residues. Looked up from germline, CDR1 is MGHRA and CDR2 is YSYEKL. CDR3 coding DNA: TGCGCCAGCAGCCAGGACCTCCCACAGAGAGGCTACACCTTC. This encodes CASSQDLPQRGYTF.

The chain carries TRBV20-1 and TRBJ1-2; D is ambiguous. Germline CDR1 reads DFQATT; CDR2 reads SNEGSKA (reference sequence). This CDR3 comprises 10 residues. V gave up 6 bases and J gave up 8 bases, with 10 bases separating them. The CDR3 here is CSAKLGGYTF. CDR3 coding DNA: TGCAGTGCAAAATTGGGGGGCTACACCTTC.

The chain combines TRBV5-8 with TRBJ2-5; 11 bases fit TRBD1. The CDR3 is 12 amino acids. V shed 3 bases, J shed 9 bases, and the junction held 1 base outside the gene matches. Germline V gives CDR1 SGHTS, CDR2 YDEGEE. The CDR3 is CASSWDRGAQYF. CDR3 sequence (DNA): TGTGCCAGCAGCTGGGACAGGGGGGCCCAGTACTTC.

The chain has TRBV12-5 and TRBJ1-2, with 9 nucleotides matching TRBD1. V shed 4 bases and J 4 bases; nucleotides not matched to a gene: 1. The CDR3 sequence is 13 residues long. CDR1 is LGHNT, CDR2 FRNRAP, per germline. The CDR3 nucleotides are TGTGCTAGTGGTTCGACAGGGGGCTATGGCTACACCTTC. Residues: CASGSTGGYGYTF.

V gene TRBV9 combines with J gene TRBJ1-5; 7 bases agree with TRBD1. Germline V gives CDR1 SGDLS, CDR2 YYNGEE. V was clipped by 3 bases and J by 9 bases; unmatched bases: 6. The length of the CDR3 is 13 residues. CDR3 region: CASSATGNRPQHF. The CDR3 DNA sequence: TGTGCCAGCAGCGCGACAGGGAATAGGCCCCAGCATTTT.

V usage is TRBV27 and J usage is TRBJ1-4, with D perhaps TRBD1 (5 bases). The CDR3 contains 18 residues. Germline V gene data show CDR1 as MNHEY and CDR2 as SMNVEV (reference sequence). V was cut by 4 bases and J by 6 bases, with 24 bases left in between. In nucleotides, the CDR3 is TGTGCCAGCAGTTCCAACCCATCCCCGGGGGGGGATTATGAAAAACTGTTTTTT. Its translation: CASSSNPSPGGDYEKLFF.

This chain links TRBV5-1 with TRBJ2-1; tentatively, D is TRBD2 (6 bases). The CDR3 consists of 17 residues. The V end was cut by 0 bases, the J end by 5 bases, with 18 bases between. CDR1 and CDR2 from the germline V gene are SGHRS and YFSETQ. The CDR3 region has the DNA TGCGCCAGCAGCTTGGCATCCACGGGACTGGCCAACAATGAGCAGTTCTTC. Protein sequence: CASSLASTGLANNEQFF.